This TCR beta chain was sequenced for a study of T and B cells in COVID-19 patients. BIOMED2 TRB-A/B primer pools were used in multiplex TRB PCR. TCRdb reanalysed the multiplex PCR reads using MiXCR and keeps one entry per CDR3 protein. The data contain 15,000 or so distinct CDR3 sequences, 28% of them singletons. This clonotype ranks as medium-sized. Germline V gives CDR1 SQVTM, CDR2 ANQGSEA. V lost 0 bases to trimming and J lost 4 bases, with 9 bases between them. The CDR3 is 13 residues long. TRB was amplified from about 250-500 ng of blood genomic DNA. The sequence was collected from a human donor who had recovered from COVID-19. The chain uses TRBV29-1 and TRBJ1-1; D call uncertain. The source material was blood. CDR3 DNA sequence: TGCAGCGTTGAAGATGAATCAGGCACTGAAGCTTTCTTT. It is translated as CSVEDESGTEAFF.